The 32 T cell receptor beta chains given below trace back to one sample, sequenced in a study of blood T cell repertoires in COVID-19. This table comes from immunoSEQ multiplex PCR, and its TCRdb copy is limited to in-frame clones, with some not included. The sample includes about 200,000 clones, 65% to 85% seen only once; the top ten take about 7.7%. Sequenced material: PBMCs or T cells enriched from blood (not recorded which). The receptor set was obtained from a woman between 40 and 50 years old with acute COVID-19.

The rearrangement links TRBV5-1 to TRBJ2-1; TRBD1 matches at 8 bases. CDR1 and CDR2 from the germline V gene are SGHRS and YFSETQ. The CDR3 runs 16 residues. J gave up 3 bases and V 0 bases, and 5 bases lay outside the gene matches. The CDR3 DNA is TGCGCCAGCAGCTTGGGAGGGACAGGAAACTACAATGAGCAGTTCTTC. Encoded protein: CASSLGGTGNYNEQFF.

The chain is built from TRBV15 and TRBJ1-3; weak D call: TRBD1 (5 bases). This CDR3 comprises 14 residues. V dropped 0 bases and J dropped 2 bases, with 5 bases sitting between them. Per the germline V gene, CDR1 is LNHNV and CDR2 is YYDKDF (reference sequence). CDR3 residues: CATSRDRAGNTIYF. CDR3 sequence (DNA): TGTGCCACCAGCAGAGACAGGGCTGGAAACACCATATATTTT.

This clone was detected only once. V gene TRBV5-4 combines with J gene TRBJ2-5; no reliable D call. This CDR3 contains 13 residues. Trimming took off 0 bases at V and 1 base at J, with 4 bases between the two ends. Germline CDR1 reads SGHNT; CDR2 reads YYREEE (reference sequence). In DNA, the CDR3 is TGTGCCAGCAGCTTGGGGCCCCAAGAGACCCAGTACTTC. Translated, it gives CASSLGPQETQYF.

The genes are TRBV19 and TRBJ1-2; the D is unclear. This CDR3 contains 15 residues. CDR1 and CDR2 (germline): LNHDA, SQIVND (reference sequence). Trimming took off 6 bases at V and 4 bases at J, with 18 bases between the two ends. In DNA, the CDR3 is TGTGCCAGTAGGAGGGATAAGGCCTTGGTCTATGGCTACACCTTC. Translating it yields CASRRDKALVYGYTF.

This clone turned up a few times. The chain links TRBV13 to TRBJ1-5; no clear D. Trimming stripped 0 bases from V and 3 bases from J, with 12 bases between. CDR1 is PRHDT and CDR2 is FYEKMQ in the germline V gene (reference sequence). The CDR3 is made up of 16 amino acids. CDR3 protein: CASSLGHRRYNQPQHF. The CDR3 DNA sequence: TGTGCCAGCAGCTTAGGGCACAGAAGGTACAATCAGCCCCAGCATTTT.

This clone occurred once. The chain employs TRBV3-1 (or the pseudogene TRBV3-2) and TRBJ2-3, with 7 bases that match TRBD2. Germline assignment: CDR1 LGHDT and CDR2 YNNKEL (reference sequence). The CDR3 runs to 17 residues. The V gene end was trimmed by 1 base and the J gene end by 0 bases; junction bases not matched to a gene: 7. The CDR3 spells CASSQGGGGRSTDTQYF. CDR3 sequence (DNA): TGTGCCAGCAGCCAAGGAGGCGGGGGACGGAGCACAGATACGCAGTATTTT.

J is TRBJ1-2 and V is TRBV6-5, with TRBD1 matching 9 bases. V was pared by 0 bases and J by 2 bases, with 4 bases of the junction left unmatched. Germline-derived CDR1 and CDR2 are MNHEY and SVGAGI. This CDR3 comprises 16 residues. CDR3 in DNA: TGTGCCAGCAGTTACTCGGGACAGGGATTCAACTATGGCTACACCTTC. It encodes CASSYSGQGFNYGYTF.

V and J are TRBV4-1 and TRBJ2-2; D is unclear. Germline V gene lookup returns CDR1 MGHRA and CDR2 YSYEKL. CDR3 length: 13 amino acids. V was clipped by 0 bases and J by 4 bases, with 3 bases between them. DNA for the CDR3: TGCGCCAGCAGCCAAGACCTCACCGGGGAGCTGTTTTTT. Amino acid sequence: CASSQDLTGELFF.

The rearrangement uses TRBV24-1 and TRBJ2-7; D perhaps matches TRBD1 (7 bases). Per the germline V gene, CDR1 is KGHDR and CDR2 is SFDVKD. Between the trimmed V and J ends, which lost 3 bases and 0 bases, there was a span of 20 bases. The CDR3 is 18 amino acids. CDR3 coding DNA: TGTGCCACCAGTGATGGGCCGGGAGTGGGGGACAGCTCCTACGAGCAGTACTTC. This encodes CATSDGPGVGDSSYEQYF.

Regarding this clone: Other DNA sequences within the sample encode an identical CDR3. The chain recombines TRBV7-9 with TRBJ2-1, with 7 bases aligning to TRBD2. The V gene's germline CDR1 is SEHNR and CDR2 FQNEAQ (reference sequence). V dropped 5 bases and J dropped 0; count of bases not matched to a gene: 1. The CDR3 spans 14 residues. CDR3 sequence reads: CASSPSGSYNEQFF. CDR3 coding DNA: TGTGCCAGCAGCCCTAGCGGCTCCTACAATGAGCAGTTCTTC.

This clone is deemed medium-sized. The rearrangement joins TRBV10-3 to TRBJ2-2; TRBD1 matches 7 bases. Germline CDR1 and CDR2: ENHRY and SYGVKD. Trimming at V came to 2 bases and at J to 1 base, leaving 4 bases not matched to a gene. CDR3 length equals 16 residues. The CDR3 DNA follows: TGTGCCATCAGTGAGCGACAGGGTGGGAACACCGGGGAGCTGTTTTTT. Translating it yields CAISERQGGNTGELFF.

This clone was seen a handful of times. The V gene is TRBV6-5, the J gene TRBJ2-1; the match to TRBD2 covers 14 bases. Germline CDR1 reads MNHEY; CDR2 reads SVGAGI. The V and J ends lost 4 bases and 13 bases, in that order; junction bases with no gene match: 3. This CDR3 spans 13 amino acids. The CDR3 DNA is TGTGCCAGCAGTTCCGGACTAGCGGGAGGACAGTTCTTC. It translates to CASSSGLAGGQFF.

The CDR3 DNA sequence: TGTGCCAGCAGCTTAACCGCCAGGGGGTCCGGCGAGCAGTACTTC. It translates to CASSLTARGSGEQYF. The chain has TRBV6-2 or TRBV6-3 and TRBJ2-7, with TRBD1 matching 7 bases. The junction had 14 bases not matched to a gene; V was cut back by 6 bases and J by 6 bases. The CDR3 sequence is 15 residues long. In germline, CDR1 is MNHEY, CDR2 SVGEGT.

V is TRBV2 and J is TRBJ2-1, with D possibly matching TRBD2 (5 bases). Germline lookup yields CDR1 SNHLY and CDR2 FYNNEI. With 7 bases removed from V and 3 bases from J, the gap between germline ends came to 10 bases. The CDR3 is made up of 13 amino acids. In DNA, the CDR3 is TGTGCCAGCACGATCGGGGACTACAATGAGCAGTTCTTC. Amino acid sequence: CASTIGDYNEQFF.

J is TRBJ1-2 and V is TRBV3-1 (or the pseudogene TRBV3-2), with a weak D call TRBD1 (6 bases). The CDR3 spans 14 residues. V shed 0 bases and J shed 4 bases, with 9 bases lying between them. CDR1 is LGHDT, CDR2 YNNKEL, per germline (reference sequence). The CDR3 nucleotides read TGTGCCAGCAGCCAAGAGCAGGGGAGCTATGGCTACACCTTC. This sequence encodes CASSQEQGSYGYTF.

The V gene is TRBV27, the J gene TRBJ2-3; the match to TRBD2 covers 10 bases. Per germline, CDR1 MNHEY and CDR2 SMNVEV (reference sequence). This CDR3 is 16 amino acids long. With V trimmed by 2 bases and J by 4 bases, 6 bases remained unmatched. The CDR3 loop is CASSLRASGSPDTQYF. As DNA, the CDR3 is TGTGCCAGCAGTTTAAGAGCTAGCGGGAGCCCAGATACGCAGTATTTT.

The V and J genes are TRBV20-1 and TRBJ2-1; no definite D call. This CDR3 is built from 11 residues. Trimming left V 5 bases short and J 7 bases short, with 9 bases between. Germline assignment: CDR1 DFQATT and CDR2 SNEGSKA (reference sequence). For the CDR3, the DNA is TGCAGTGCTCGCGCCGGGAATGAGCAGTTCTTC. Translating it yields CSARAGNEQFF.

J is TRBJ2-2 and V is TRBV11-3, with TRBD2 matching over 13 bases. This CDR3 region has 18 residues. CDR1 is SGHNT, CDR2 YENEEA, per germline. V trimming: 5 bases; J trimming: 0 bases; junction bases outside the gene matches: 6. The CDR3 loop is CASSPGLAGAANTGELFF. The DNA for the CDR3 is TGTGCCAGCAGCCCTGGACTAGCGGGAGCCGCGAACACCGGGGAGCTGTTTTTT.

Of note for this clone: The sample has other DNA sequences that encode this CDR3 too. The gene calls are TRBV12-3 or TRBV12-4 and TRBJ2-3; no firm D call. V gave up 4 bases and J gave up 1 base, with 6 bases separating them. This CDR3 contains 13 residues. CDR3: CASSSPGTDTQYF. CDR3 bases: TGTGCCAGCAGTTCCCCGGGCACAGATACGCAGTATTTT.

V and J are TRBV19 and TRBJ1-6, with a weak D call TRBD1 (5 bases). CDR3 length: 14 amino acids. Germline values: CDR1 LNHDA, CDR2 SQIVND (reference sequence). V was pared by 2 bases and J by 5 bases, with 7 bases between. CDR3 region: CASSIQGDNSPLHF. The CDR3, as DNA: TGTGCCAGTAGTATACAGGGCGATAATTCACCCCTCCACTTT.

The CDR3 bases are TGTGCCAGCAGGGACCCGGACAGGGGGACTGAAGCTTTCTTT. Protein: CASRDPDRGTEAFF. This sequence joins TRBV5-4 and TRBJ1-1, with TRBD1 matching 10 bases. The CDR3 sequence is 14 residues long. Germline CDR1 is SGHNT and CDR2 is YYREEE (reference sequence). J lost 5 bases, V lost 5 bases, and 6 bases had no gene match.

This chain joins TRBV5-1 and TRBJ2-2; D possibly corresponds to TRBD1 (7 bases). Trimming took off 2 bases at V and 3 bases at J, with 14 bases between the two ends. Germline V gives CDR1 SGHRS, CDR2 YFSETQ. The CDR3 length is 16 residues. DNA for the CDR3: TGCGCCAGCAGCTTCCACTCCAGGGGGGACACCGGGGAGCTGTTTTTT. This codes for CASSFHSRGDTGELFF.

This rearrangement joins TRBV7-9 to TRBJ2-7, with TRBD1 matching 10 bases. Germline V gene sequence: CDR1 SEHNR, CDR2 FQNEAQ (reference sequence). The CDR3 runs 15 residues. V shed 1 base, J shed 4 bases, and the junction held 4 bases outside the gene matches. The CDR3 DNA is TGTGCCAGCAGCTTAGTGGGGACAGGGGCATACGAGCAGTACTTC. This encodes CASSLVGTGAYEQYF.

CDR3 sequence (DNA): TGTGCCAGCAGTGAGCCCGGACTAGTCGGCATTCAGTACTTC. This codes for CASSEPGLVGIQYF. The chain couples TRBV25-1 to TRBJ2-4; 7 bases are shared with TRBD2. The CDR3 has 14 amino acids. Germline V gene sequence: CDR1 MGHDK, CDR2 SYGVNS. V lost 3 bases, J lost 9 bases, and 8 bases stayed unmatched.

The gene calls are TRBV5-8 and TRBJ2-3, with TRBD1 matching 9 bases. This CDR3 spans 15 amino acids. The junction had 11 bases not matched to a gene; V was cut back by 6 bases and J by 6 bases. Germline V CDR1 and CDR2: SGHTS, YDEGEE. CDR3 nucleotides: TGTGCCAGCACCTACGGGACAGGGAATGTCGATACGCAGTATTTT. Translating gives CASTYGTGNVDTQYF. The full variable domain, in which reference TRBV5-8 and TRBJ2-3 provide the parts outside the CDR3, is EAGVTQSPTHLIKTRGQQATLRCSPISGHTSVYWYQQALGLGLQFLLWYDEGEERNRGNFPPRFSGRQFPNYSSELNVNALELEDSALYLCASTYGTGNVDTQYFGPGTRLTVL.

This clone occurred once. This chain uses TRBV30 with TRBJ1-2; 12 bases are shared with TRBD1. The J segment lost 8 bases and the V segment lost 2 bases, leaving 6 bases of the junction unmatched. This CDR3 region has 14 residues. Germline lookup yields CDR1 GTSNPN and CDR2 SVGIG (reference sequence). The CDR3 loop is CAWSPGQGASGYTF. Here the CDR3 DNA reads TGTGCCTGGAGTCCGGGACAGGGGGCGTCAGGCTACACCTTC.

The sample holds many counts of this clone. Other DNA sequences from this sample encode an identical CDR3 as well. V gene TRBV28 combines with J gene TRBJ2-5, with D perhaps TRBD2 (7 bases). The V end was cut by 3 bases, the J end by 5 bases, with 16 bases between. Germline CDR1 and CDR2: MDHEN and SYDVKM. The CDR3 is 15 amino acids. This CDR3 is CASSFLRGGGETQYF. The CDR3 nucleotides read TGTGCCAGCAGTTTTTTGAGGGGGGGCGGGGAGACCCAGTACTTC.

The chain joins TRBV3-1 (or the pseudogene TRBV3-2) to TRBJ2-1, with 12 bases matching TRBD2. The germline gives CDR1 LGHDT, CDR2 YNNKEL (reference sequence). The trim removed 5 bases at V and 7 bases at J, leaving 6 bases unmatched. The CDR3 is 15 residues long. The CDR3 sequence: CASSKTSGGPNEQFF. CDR3 sequence (DNA): TGTGCCAGCAGCAAGACTAGCGGGGGACCGAATGAGCAGTTCTTC.

The chain employs TRBV9 and TRBJ2-1; TRBD2 matches at 9 bases. Germline V gene lookup returns CDR1 SGDLS and CDR2 YYNGEE. This CDR3 has 15 residues. With V trimmed by 3 bases and J by 8 bases, 9 bases remained unmatched. The CDR3 region is CASSALAGVTDEQFF. CDR3 nucleotide sequence: TGTGCCAGCAGCGCCTTAGCGGGAGTTACAGATGAGCAGTTCTTC.

To note about this clone: The junction departs from germline at one end; a sequencing error may be responsible. V is TRBV11-2 and J is TRBJ2-7; TRBD2 aligns across 9 bases. CDR3 size: 15 residues. Germline loops: CDR1 SGHAT, CDR2 FQNNGV. CDR3 sequence (DNA): TGTGCCAGCAGCCCCGAAGTAGCGGGAGCCAAGAAAACCCACTTC. Amino acid sequence: CASSPEVAGAKKTHF.

The V and J genes are TRBV27 and TRBJ2-2; the D gene is possibly TRBD1 (5 bases). The CDR3 spans 12 residues. Trimming removed 4 bases from V and 10 bases from J, with 10 bases in between. Per germline, CDR1 MNHEY and CDR2 SMNVEV (reference sequence). CDR3 in DNA: TGTGCCAGCAGTTCTGACAGTAAGGAGCTGTTTTTT. It is translated as CASSSDSKELFF.

With regard to this clone: A junction boundary mismatches the germline segment, possibly from a read error. The rearrangement links TRBV7-7 to TRBJ2-5; D is possibly TRBD1 or TRBD2 (6 bases each). The CDR3 covers 15 residues. The germline V gene encodes CDR1 SSHAT and CDR2 FNYEAQ (reference sequence). CDR3 region: CASSLGGTFTETQYF. The CDR3 region has the DNA TGTGCTAGCAGCTTAGGAGGGACATTTACAGAGACCCAGTACTTC.